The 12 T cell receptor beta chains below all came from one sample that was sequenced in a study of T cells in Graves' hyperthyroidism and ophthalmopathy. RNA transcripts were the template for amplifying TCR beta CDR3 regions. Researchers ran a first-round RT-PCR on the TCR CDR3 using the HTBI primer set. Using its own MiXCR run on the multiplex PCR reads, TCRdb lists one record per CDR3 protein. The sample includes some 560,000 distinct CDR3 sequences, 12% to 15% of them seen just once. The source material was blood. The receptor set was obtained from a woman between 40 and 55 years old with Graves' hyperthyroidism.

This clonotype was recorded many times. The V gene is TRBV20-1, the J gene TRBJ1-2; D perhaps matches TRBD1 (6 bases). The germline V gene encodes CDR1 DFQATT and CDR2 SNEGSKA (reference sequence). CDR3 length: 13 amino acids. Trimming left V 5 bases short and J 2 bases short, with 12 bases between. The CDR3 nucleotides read TGCAGTGCTTCTAAAGGGGGAAACTATGGCTACACCTTC. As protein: CSASKGGNYGYTF.

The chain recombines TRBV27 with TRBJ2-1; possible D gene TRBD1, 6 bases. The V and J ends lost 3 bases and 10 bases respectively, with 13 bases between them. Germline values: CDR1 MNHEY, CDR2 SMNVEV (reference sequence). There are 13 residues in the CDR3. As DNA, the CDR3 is TGTGCCAGCAGTTTTGGGGGCGGATTCGAGCAGTTCTTC. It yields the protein CASSFGGGFEQFF.

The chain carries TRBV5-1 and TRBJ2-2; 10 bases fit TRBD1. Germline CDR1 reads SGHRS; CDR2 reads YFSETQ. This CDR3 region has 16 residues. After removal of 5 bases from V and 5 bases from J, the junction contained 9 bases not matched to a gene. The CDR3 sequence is CASRAPGQGLTGELFF. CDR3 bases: TGCGCCAGCAGAGCCCCGGGACAGGGGTTGACCGGGGAGCTGTTTTTT.

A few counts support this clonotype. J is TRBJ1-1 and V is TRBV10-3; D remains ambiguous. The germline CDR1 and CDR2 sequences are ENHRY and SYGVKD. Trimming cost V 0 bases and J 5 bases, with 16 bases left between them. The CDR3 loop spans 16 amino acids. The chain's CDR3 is CAISESRTGVGTEAFF. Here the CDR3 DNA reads TGTGCCATCAGTGAGTCTCGTACGGGTGTTGGAACTGAAGCTTTCTTT.

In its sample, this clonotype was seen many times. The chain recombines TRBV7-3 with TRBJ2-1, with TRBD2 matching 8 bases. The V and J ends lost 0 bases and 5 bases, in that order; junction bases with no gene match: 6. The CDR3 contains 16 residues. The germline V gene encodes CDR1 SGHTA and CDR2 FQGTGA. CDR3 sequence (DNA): TGTGCCAGCAGCTTAACGTCGGGACTAGTCAACAATGAGCAGTTCTTC. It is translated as CASSLTSGLVNNEQFF.

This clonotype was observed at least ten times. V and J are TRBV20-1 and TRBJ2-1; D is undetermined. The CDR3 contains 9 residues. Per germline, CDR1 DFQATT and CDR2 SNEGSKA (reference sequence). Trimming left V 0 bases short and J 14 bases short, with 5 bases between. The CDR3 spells CSAREEKFF. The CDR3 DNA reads TGCAGTGCTAGAGAAGAAAAGTTCTTC.

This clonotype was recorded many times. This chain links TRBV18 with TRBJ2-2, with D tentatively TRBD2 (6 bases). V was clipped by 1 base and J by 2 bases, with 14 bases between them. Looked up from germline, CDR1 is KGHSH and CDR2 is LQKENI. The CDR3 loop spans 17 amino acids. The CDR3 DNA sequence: TGTGCCAGCTCACCACGAGTCGGGAGACTAAACACCGGGGAGCTGTTTTTT. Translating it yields CASSPRVGRLNTGELFF.

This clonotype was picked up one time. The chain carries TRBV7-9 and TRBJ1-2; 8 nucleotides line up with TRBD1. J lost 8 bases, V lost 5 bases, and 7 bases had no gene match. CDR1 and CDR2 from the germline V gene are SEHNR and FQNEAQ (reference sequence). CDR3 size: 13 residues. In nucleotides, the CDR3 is TGTGCCAGCAGCGGGGGACAGGATTACGGCTACACCTTC. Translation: CASSGGQDYGYTF.

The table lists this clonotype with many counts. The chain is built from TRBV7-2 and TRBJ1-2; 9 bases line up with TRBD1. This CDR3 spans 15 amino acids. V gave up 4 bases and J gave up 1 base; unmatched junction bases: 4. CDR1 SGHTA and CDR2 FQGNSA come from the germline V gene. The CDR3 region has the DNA TGTGCCAGCAGCTCGGGGACAGGGAATAACTATGGCTACACCTTC. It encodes CASSSGTGNNYGYTF.

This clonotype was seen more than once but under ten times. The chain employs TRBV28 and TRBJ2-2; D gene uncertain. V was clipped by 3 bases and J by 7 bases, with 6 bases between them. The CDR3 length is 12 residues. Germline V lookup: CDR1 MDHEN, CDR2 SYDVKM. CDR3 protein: CASSFKVGELFF. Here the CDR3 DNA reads TGTGCCAGCAGTTTTAAAGTCGGGGAGCTGTTTTTT.

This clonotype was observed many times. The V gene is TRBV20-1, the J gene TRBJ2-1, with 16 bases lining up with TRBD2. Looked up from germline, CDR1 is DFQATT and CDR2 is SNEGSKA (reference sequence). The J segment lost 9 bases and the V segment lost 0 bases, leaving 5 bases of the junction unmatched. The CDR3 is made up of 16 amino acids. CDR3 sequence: CSARDPGTSGRGEQFF. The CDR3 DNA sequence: TGCAGTGCTAGAGACCCTGGGACTAGCGGGAGGGGTGAGCAGTTCTTC.

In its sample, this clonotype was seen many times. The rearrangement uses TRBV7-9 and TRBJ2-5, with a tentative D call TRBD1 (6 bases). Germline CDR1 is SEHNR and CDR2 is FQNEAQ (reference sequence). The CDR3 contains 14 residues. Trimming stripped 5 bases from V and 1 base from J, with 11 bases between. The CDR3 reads CASSDRTVQETQYF. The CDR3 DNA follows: TGTGCCAGCAGCGACCGGACAGTCCAAGAGACCCAGTACTTC. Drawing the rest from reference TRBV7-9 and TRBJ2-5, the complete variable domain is DTGVSQNPRHKITKRGQNVTFRCDPISEHNRLYWYRQTLGQGPEFLTYFQNEAQLEKSRLLSDRFSAERPKGSFSTLEIQRTEQGDSAMYLCASSDRTVQETQYFGPGTRLLVL.